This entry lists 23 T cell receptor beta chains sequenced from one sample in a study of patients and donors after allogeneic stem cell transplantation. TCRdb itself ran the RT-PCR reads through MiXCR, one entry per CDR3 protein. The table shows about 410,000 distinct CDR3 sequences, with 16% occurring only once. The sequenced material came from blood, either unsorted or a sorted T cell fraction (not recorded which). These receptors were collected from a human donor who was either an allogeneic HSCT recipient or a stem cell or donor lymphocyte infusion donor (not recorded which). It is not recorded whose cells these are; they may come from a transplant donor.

CDR3 nucleotides: TGCAGTGCTAGTTTGGAGGCATCCTACAATGAGCAGTTCTTC. Amino acids: CSASLEASYNEQFF. This sequence joins TRBV20-1 and TRBJ2-1; tentative D call: TRBD2 (5 bases). Germline-derived CDR1 and CDR2 are DFQATT and SNEGSKA (reference sequence). This CDR3 region has 14 residues. Trimming removed 3 bases from V and 1 base from J, with 10 bases in between.

The DNA for the CDR3 is TGTGCCACCAGCAGAGATCACCTGGGTACTGAAGCTTTCTTT. It specifies CATSRDHLGTEAFF. The genes are TRBV15 and TRBJ1-1; D not certain. The germline V gene has CDR1 LNHNV and CDR2 YYDKDF (reference sequence). The length of the CDR3 is 14 residues. V was cut by 0 bases and J by 5 bases, with 10 bases left in between.

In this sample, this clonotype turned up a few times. As DNA, the CDR3 is TGCAGTGCTAGATTTCCAGGGAAGGCCTACGAGCAGTACTTC. Residues: CSARFPGKAYEQYF. The chain recombines TRBV20-1 with TRBJ2-7, with a possible D match to TRBD1 (5 bases). The CDR3 runs to 14 residues. Between the trimmed V and J ends, which lost 2 bases and 2 bases, there was a span of 13 bases. The germline CDR1 and CDR2 sequences are DFQATT and SNEGSKA (reference sequence).

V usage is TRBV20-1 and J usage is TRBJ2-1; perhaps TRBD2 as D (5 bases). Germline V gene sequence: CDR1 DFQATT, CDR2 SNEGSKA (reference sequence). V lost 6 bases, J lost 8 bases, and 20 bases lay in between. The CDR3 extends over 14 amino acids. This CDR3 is CSAHGERPRDEQFF. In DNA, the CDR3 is TGCAGTGCCCATGGAGAGCGGCCCCGGGATGAGCAGTTCTTC.

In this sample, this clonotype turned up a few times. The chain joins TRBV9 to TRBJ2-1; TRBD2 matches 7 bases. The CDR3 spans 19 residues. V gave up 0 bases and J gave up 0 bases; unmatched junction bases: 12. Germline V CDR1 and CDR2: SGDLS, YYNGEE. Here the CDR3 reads CASSVGISGYLNSYNEQFF. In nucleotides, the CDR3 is TGTGCCAGCAGCGTAGGTATTAGCGGGTACCTCAACTCCTACAATGAGCAGTTCTTC.

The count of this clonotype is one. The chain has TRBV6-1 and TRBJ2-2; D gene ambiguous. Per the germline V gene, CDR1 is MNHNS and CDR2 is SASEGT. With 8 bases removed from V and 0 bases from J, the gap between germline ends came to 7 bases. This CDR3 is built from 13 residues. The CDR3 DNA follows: TGTGCCAGCTCAGAAACGAACACCGGGGAGCTGTTTTTT. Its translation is CASSETNTGELFF.

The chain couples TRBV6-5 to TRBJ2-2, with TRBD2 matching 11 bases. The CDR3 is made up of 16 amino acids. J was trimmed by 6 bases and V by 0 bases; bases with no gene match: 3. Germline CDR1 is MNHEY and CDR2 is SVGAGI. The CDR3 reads CASSYSGSGGAGELFF. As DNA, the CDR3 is TGTGCCAGCAGTTACTCGGGTAGCGGGGGGGCCGGGGAGCTGTTTTTT.

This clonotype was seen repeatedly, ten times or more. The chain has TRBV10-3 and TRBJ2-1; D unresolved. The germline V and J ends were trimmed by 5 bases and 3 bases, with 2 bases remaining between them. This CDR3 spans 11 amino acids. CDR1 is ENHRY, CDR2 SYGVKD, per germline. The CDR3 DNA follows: TGTGCCATCAGTTACTACAATGAGCAGTTCTTC. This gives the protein CAISYYNEQFF.

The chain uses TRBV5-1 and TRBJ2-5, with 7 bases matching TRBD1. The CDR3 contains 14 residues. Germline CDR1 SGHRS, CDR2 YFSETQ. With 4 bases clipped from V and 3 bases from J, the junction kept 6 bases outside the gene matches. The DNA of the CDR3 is TGCGCCAGCAGCCCCGGGACAGCCAAAGAGACCCAGTACTTC. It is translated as CASSPGTAKETQYF.

CDR3 DNA sequence: TGTGCCAGCAGTAAGGACAGGGTGATAGGTTGGAGGACTGGCTACACCTTC. Encoded protein: CASSKDRVIGWRTGYTF. The V and J genes are TRBV27 and TRBJ1-2; 8 nucleotides line up with TRBD1. V was pared by 5 bases and J by 7 bases, with 18 bases of the junction left unmatched. The CDR3 consists of 17 residues. The V gene's germline CDR1 is MNHEY and CDR2 SMNVEV (reference sequence).

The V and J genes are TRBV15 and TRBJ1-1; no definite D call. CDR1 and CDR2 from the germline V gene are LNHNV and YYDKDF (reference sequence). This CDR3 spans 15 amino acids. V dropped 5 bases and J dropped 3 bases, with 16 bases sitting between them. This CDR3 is CATSAASREDTEAFF. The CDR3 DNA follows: TGTGCCACCAGCGCAGCGTCCCGGGAGGACACTGAAGCTTTCTTT.

As DNA, the CDR3 is TGCAGCGTTGAGGGGCGGGAGGGGGGTCATGAGCAGTTCTTC. Amino acids: CSVEGREGGHEQFF. The chain uses TRBV29-1 and TRBJ2-1; 9 bases are shared with TRBD2. V gave up 3 bases and J gave up 8 bases; unmatched junction bases: 8. Germline lookup yields CDR1 SQVTM and CDR2 ANQGSEA. The length of the CDR3 is 14 residues.

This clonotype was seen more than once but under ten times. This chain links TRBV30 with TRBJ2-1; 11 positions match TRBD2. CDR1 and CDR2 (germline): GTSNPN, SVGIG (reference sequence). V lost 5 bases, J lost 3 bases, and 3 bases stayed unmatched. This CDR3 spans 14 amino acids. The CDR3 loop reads CAWDLAGGYNEQFF. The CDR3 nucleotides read TGTGCCTGGGACCTAGCGGGGGGCTACAATGAGCAGTTCTTC.

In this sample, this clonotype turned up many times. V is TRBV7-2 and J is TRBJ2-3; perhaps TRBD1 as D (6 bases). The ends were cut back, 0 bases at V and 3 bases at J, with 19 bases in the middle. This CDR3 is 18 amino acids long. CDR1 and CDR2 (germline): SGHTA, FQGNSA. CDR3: CASSLAGAWRSMTDTQYF. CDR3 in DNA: TGTGCCAGCAGCTTAGCGGGGGCCTGGAGGTCCATGACAGATACGCAGTATTTT.

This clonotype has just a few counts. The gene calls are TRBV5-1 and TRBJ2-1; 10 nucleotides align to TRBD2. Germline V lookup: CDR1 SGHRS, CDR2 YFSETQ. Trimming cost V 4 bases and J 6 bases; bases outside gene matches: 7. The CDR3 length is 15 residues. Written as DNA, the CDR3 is TGCGCCAGCAGCGCCACTAGCGGGGCGGCCAATGAGCAGTTCTTC. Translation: CASSATSGAANEQFF.

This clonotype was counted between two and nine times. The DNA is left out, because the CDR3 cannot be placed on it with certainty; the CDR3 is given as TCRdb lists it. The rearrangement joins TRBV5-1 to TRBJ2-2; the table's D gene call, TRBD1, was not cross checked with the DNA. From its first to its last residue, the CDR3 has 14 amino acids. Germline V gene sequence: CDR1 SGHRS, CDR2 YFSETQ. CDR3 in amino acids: CASSNRGTGELFFF.

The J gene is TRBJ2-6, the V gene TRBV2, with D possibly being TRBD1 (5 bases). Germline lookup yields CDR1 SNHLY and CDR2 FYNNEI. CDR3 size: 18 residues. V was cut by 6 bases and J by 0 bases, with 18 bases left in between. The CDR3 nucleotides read TGTGCCAGCAGGAAGACAGTACTCCTAGGCTCTGGGGCCAACGTCCTGACTTTC. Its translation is CASRKTVLLGSGANVLTF.

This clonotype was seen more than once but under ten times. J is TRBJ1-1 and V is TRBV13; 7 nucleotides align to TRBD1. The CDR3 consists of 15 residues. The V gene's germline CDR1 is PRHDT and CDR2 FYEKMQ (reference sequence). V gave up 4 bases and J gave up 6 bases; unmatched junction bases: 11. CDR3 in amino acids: CASSWGDSGRSEAFF. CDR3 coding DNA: TGTGCCAGCAGCTGGGGGGACAGTGGGAGGTCTGAAGCTTTCTTT.

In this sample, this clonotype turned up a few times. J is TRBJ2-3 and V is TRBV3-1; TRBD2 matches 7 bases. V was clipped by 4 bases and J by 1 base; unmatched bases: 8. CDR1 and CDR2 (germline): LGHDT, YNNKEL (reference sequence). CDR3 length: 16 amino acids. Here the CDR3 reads CASSPAGVAGTDTQYF. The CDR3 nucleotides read TGTGCCAGCAGCCCTGCGGGGGTCGCCGGCACAGATACGCAGTATTTT.

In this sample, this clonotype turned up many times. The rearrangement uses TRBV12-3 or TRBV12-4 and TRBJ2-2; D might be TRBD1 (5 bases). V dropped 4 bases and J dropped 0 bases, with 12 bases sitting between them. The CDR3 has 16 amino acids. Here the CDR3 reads CASSYRGTTNTGELFF. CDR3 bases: TGTGCCAGCAGTTATAGGGGCACTACGAACACCGGGGAGCTGTTTTTT.

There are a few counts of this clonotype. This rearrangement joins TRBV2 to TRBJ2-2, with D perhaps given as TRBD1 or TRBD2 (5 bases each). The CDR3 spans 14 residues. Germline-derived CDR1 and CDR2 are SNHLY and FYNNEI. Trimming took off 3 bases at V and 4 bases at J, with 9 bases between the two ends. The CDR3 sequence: CASSEQGVTGELFF. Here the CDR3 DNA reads TGTGCCAGCAGTGAGCAGGGAGTCACCGGGGAGCTGTTTTTT.

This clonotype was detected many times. As DNA, the CDR3 is TGTGCCAGCAGCCAAGATTTAACAGGGGGCAAGAATGAGCAGTTCTTC. Its protein is CASSQDLTGGKNEQFF. This rearrangement joins TRBV4-2 to TRBJ2-1; 9 bases agree with TRBD1. The CDR3 has 16 residues. CDR1 and CDR2 (germline): LGHNA, YNFKEQ. V shed 0 bases, J shed 7 bases, and the junction held 7 bases outside the gene matches.

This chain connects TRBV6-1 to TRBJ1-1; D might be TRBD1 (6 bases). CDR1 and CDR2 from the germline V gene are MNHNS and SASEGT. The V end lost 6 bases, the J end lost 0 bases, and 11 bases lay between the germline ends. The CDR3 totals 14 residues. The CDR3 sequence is CASRRGGLNTEAFF. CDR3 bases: TGTGCCAGCAGAAGAGGGGGGTTGAACACTGAAGCTTTCTTT.